The 30 T cell receptor beta chains in this list originate from one sample, sequenced in a study of blood T cell repertoires in COVID-19. Profiling relied on immunoSEQ multiplex PCR, and the TCRdb table lists in-frame clones only, not all of them. The data show approximately 170,000 clones, about 80% seen once. The sequencing input was peripheral blood. The receptors originated from an older man who had recovered from COVID-19.

This chain joins TRBV5-1 and TRBJ2-2; possibly TRBD2 for D (5 bases). The CDR3 spans 15 residues. Deletions cut 5 bases from V and 1 base from J, with 12 bases between. Germline CDR1 is SGHRS and CDR2 is YFSETQ. CDR3 bases: TGCGCCAGCAGGGAGGTGGGAGTGAACACCGGGGAGCTGTTTTTT. Protein sequence: CASREVGVNTGELFF. The variable domain in full, completed from reference TRBV5-1 and TRBJ2-2, reads KAGVTQTPRYLIKTRGQQVTLSCSPISGHRSVSWYQQTPGQGLQFLFEYFSETQRNKGNFPGRFSGRQFSNSRSEMNVSTLELGDSALYLCASREVGVNTGELFFGEGSRLTVL.

This rearrangement joins TRBV11-1 to TRBJ2-1; 11 positions match TRBD2. The CDR3 covers 14 residues. The junction had 6 bases not matched to a gene; V was cut back by 9 bases and J by 5 bases. In germline, CDR1 is SGHAT, CDR2 FQDESV (reference sequence). The CDR3 loop is CASSGGGFNNEQFF. In DNA form, the CDR3 reads TGTGCCAGTAGCGGGGGGGGCTTTAACAATGAGCAGTTCTTC. Using reference TRBV11-1 and TRBJ2-1 for the parts outside the CDR3, the full variable domain is EAEVAQSPRYKITEKSQAVAFWCDPISGHATLYWYRQILGQGPELLVQFQDESVVDDSQLPKDRFSAERLKGVDSTLKIQPAELGDSAMYLCASSGGGFNNEQFFGPGTRLTVL.

CDR3 bases: TGCAGCGTCACAAGCGGGACACGGAACACTGAAGCTTTCTTT. Its protein product is CSVTSGTRNTEAFF. The V and J genes are TRBV29-1 and TRBJ1-1; D might be TRBD1 (6 bases). This CDR3 comprises 14 residues. Germline V gives CDR1 SQVTM, CDR2 ANQGSEA. Trimming took 6 bases from V and 1 from J, leaving 15 bases between them.

V and J are TRBV6-2 or TRBV6-3 and TRBJ2-5; 14 bases align to TRBD2. The J segment lost 5 bases and the V segment lost 7 bases, leaving 9 bases of the junction unmatched. CDR1 is MNHEY, CDR2 SVGEGT, per germline. The CDR3 has 16 residues. The CDR3 is CASIPGTSGSGETQYF. CDR3 nucleotide sequence: TGTGCCAGCATCCCCGGGACTAGCGGGAGTGGGGAGACCCAGTACTTC.

The chain couples TRBV19 to TRBJ1-1; 8 bases are shared with TRBD1. CDR3 length: 14 amino acids. The trim removed 6 bases at V and 2 bases at J, leaving 5 bases unmatched. Germline V gene lookup returns CDR1 LNHDA and CDR2 SQIVND (reference sequence). Written as DNA, the CDR3 is TGTGCCAGTAGCCGGGGACAGGACAACACTGAAGCTTTCTTT. Its translation is CASSRGQDNTEAFF.

CDR3 nucleotide sequence: TGTGCCAGCAGCGGGGGACTATCCCTCCTGGCCGAGCAGTACTTC. Amino acid sequence: CASSGGLSLLAEQYF. The chain links TRBV6-5 to TRBJ2-7, with 7 bases matching TRBD2. The V and J ends lost 6 bases and 6 bases, in that order; junction bases with no gene match: 14. The CDR3 consists of 15 residues. The germline V gene has CDR1 MNHEY and CDR2 SVGAGI.

This chain links TRBV19 with TRBJ2-1; TRBD1 might be the D (6 bases). Germline V lookup: CDR1 LNHDA, CDR2 SQIVND (reference sequence). The CDR3 length is 13 residues. Trimming stripped 7 bases from V and 6 bases from J, with 13 bases between. The CDR3 region is CASTSTGSNEQFF. CDR3 bases: TGTGCCAGTACGTCGACAGGTTCCAATGAGCAGTTCTTC.

The chain has TRBV19 and TRBJ1-6; maybe TRBD1 (6 bases). Germline V gene lookup returns CDR1 LNHDA and CDR2 SQIVND (reference sequence). Trimming shortened V by 6 bases and J by 8 bases, and 8 bases separated the two germline ends. There are 12 residues in the CDR3. CDR3 coding DNA: TGTGCCAGTAGCAACAGGGATTCACCCCTCCACTTT. It encodes CASSNRDSPLHF.

The CDR3 nucleotides are TGCGCCAGCAGGGAAAGGGGTGCTGGGGCCAACGTCCTGACTTTC. Its translation is CASRERGAGANVLTF. V is TRBV5-1 and J is TRBJ2-6; possibly TRBD1 for D (5 bases). V lost 5 bases to trimming and J lost 2 bases, with 11 bases between them. Germline V lookup: CDR1 SGHRS, CDR2 YFSETQ. The CDR3 loop spans 15 amino acids.

This chain's CDR3 is CSVAGGRAYEQYF. CDR3 DNA: TGCAGCGTTGCCGGGGGGCGGGCCTACGAGCAGTACTTC. The V gene is TRBV29-1, the J gene TRBJ2-7; TRBD2 might be the D (7 bases). The CDR3 runs 13 residues. Trimming took off 4 bases at V and 2 bases at J, with 12 bases between the two ends. CDR1 is SQVTM and CDR2 is ANQGSEA in the germline V gene.

This chain links TRBV2 with TRBJ2-2; D is perhaps TRBD2 (6 bases). This CDR3 region has 16 residues. Trimming removed 5 bases at V and 1 base at J, with 14 bases between. Germline CDR1 SNHLY, CDR2 FYNNEI. The CDR3 reads CASSRWDSGNTGELFF. The CDR3 DNA sequence: TGTGCCAGCAGTCGCTGGGATAGCGGGAACACCGGGGAGCTGTTTTTT.

This chain connects TRBV5-5 to TRBJ1-3; D gene unclear. The CDR3 length is 17 residues. Trimming left V 0 bases short and J 2 bases short, with 15 bases between. Germline V gives CDR1 SGHKS, CDR2 YYEKEE (reference sequence). CDR3 DNA sequence: TGTGCCAGCAGCTTGGGCGGGATGGAACGGGCTGGAAACACCATATATTTT. Translation gives CASSLGGMERAGNTIYF.

The rearrangement links TRBV5-1 to TRBJ2-5; TRBD2 aligns across 11 bases. Unmatched junction bases numbered 4, after V lost 4 bases and J lost 5 bases. This CDR3 is built from 14 residues. Per the germline V gene, CDR1 is SGHRS and CDR2 is YFSETQ. The CDR3 bases are TGCGCCAGCAGCCCGGGACTAGCGGTCGAGACCCAGTACTTC. This sequence encodes CASSPGLAVETQYF.

The genes are TRBV27 and TRBJ2-7; a possible D gene is TRBD1 (5 bases). Germline lookup yields CDR1 MNHEY and CDR2 SMNVEV (reference sequence). The CDR3 totals 15 residues. V lost 0 bases and J lost 3, with 12 bases in between. In DNA form, the CDR3 reads TGTGCCAGCAGTTTATCGCGACAGACTGTCTACGAGCAGTACTTC. Amino acids: CASSLSRQTVYEQYF.

CDR3 amino acids: CATSDEGSGAYNEQFF. In nucleotides, the CDR3 is TGTGCCACCAGTGATGAGGGTAGCGGAGCCTACAATGAGCAGTTCTTC. V usage is TRBV24-1 and J usage is TRBJ2-1; D perhaps matches TRBD2 (6 bases). The germline V and J ends were trimmed by 3 bases and 2 bases, with 13 bases remaining between them. CDR1 and CDR2 (germline): KGHDR, SFDVKD. The CDR3 is 16 residues long.

The rearrangement links TRBV28 to TRBJ2-7, with 8 bases lining up with TRBD1. Germline V gene data show CDR1 as MDHEN and CDR2 as SYDVKM. V was clipped by 5 bases and J by 3 bases; unmatched bases: 9. The CDR3 totals 15 residues. Here the CDR3 DNA reads TGTGCCAGCAGTCCGCAAGGGACAGGACACTACGAGCAGTACTTC. Its translation is CASSPQGTGHYEQYF. The full variable domain, completed using reference TRBV28 and TRBJ2-7, is DVKVTQSSRYLVKRTGEKVFLECVQDMDHENMFWYRQDPGLGLRLIYFSYDVKMKEKGDIPEGYSVSREKKERFSLILESASTNQTSMYLCASSPQGTGHYEQYFGPGTRLTVT.

This rearrangement joins TRBV6-2 or TRBV6-3 to TRBJ2-5; possible D gene TRBD2, 6 bases. Germline CDR1 MNHEY, CDR2 SVGEGT. The V gene lost 6 bases and the J gene lost 5 bases, with 16 bases spanning the gap. CDR3 length: 14 residues. Here the CDR3 reads CASSDTGVWETQYF. CDR3 nucleotide sequence: TGTGCCAGCAGCGACACGGGGGTCTGGGAGACCCAGTACTTC.

The V call is TRBV9, the J call TRBJ2-5, with 7 bases lining up with TRBD1. The germline V gene encodes CDR1 SGDLS and CDR2 YYNGEE. V shed 4 bases, J shed 6 bases, and the junction held 6 bases outside the gene matches. CDR3 length equals 13 residues. CDR3 in amino acids: CASSSRGLQTQYF. CDR3 in DNA: TGTGCCAGCAGCTCAAGGGGGCTCCAGACCCAGTACTTC.

This chain links TRBV6-5 with TRBJ2-7; D possibly corresponds to TRBD2 (6 bases). Germline CDR1 is MNHEY and CDR2 is SVGAGI. V was shortened by 0 bases and J by 2 bases, with 11 bases between the two germline ends. The CDR3 spans 15 residues. Here the CDR3 DNA reads TGTGCCAGCAGTTACTCACTAGGAGGGGCCTACGAGCAGTACTTC. This codes for CASSYSLGGAYEQYF.

The V gene is TRBV7-2, the J gene TRBJ2-7; D possibly corresponds to TRBD2 (7 bases). Looked up from germline, CDR1 is SGHTA and CDR2 is FQGNSA. V was cut by 4 bases and J by 3 bases, with 25 bases left in between. This CDR3 comprises 18 residues. CDR3 coding DNA: TGTGCCAGCAGCTCCTTGGGAAGCGGGACGGGGGCCATCTACGAGCAGTACTTC. Amino acids: CASSSLGSGTGAIYEQYF.

V usage is TRBV7-9 and J usage is TRBJ2-3, with 7 positions matching TRBD2. Unmatched junction bases numbered 2, after V lost 0 bases and J lost 5 bases. The germline CDR1 and CDR2 sequences are SEHNR and FQNEAQ (reference sequence). The CDR3 extends over 14 amino acids. The DNA for the CDR3 is TGTGCCAGCAGCTTAGCCCCTAGCGGAGATACGCAGTATTTT. Translating gives CASSLAPSGDTQYF.

V is TRBV6-5 and J is TRBJ2-1; perhaps TRBD1 as D (6 bases). CDR1 is MNHEY and CDR2 is SVGAGI in the germline V gene. CDR3 length equals 13 residues. V was cut by 7 bases and J by 6 bases, with 13 bases left in between. For the CDR3, the DNA is TGTGCCAGCAACCCGGACAGTACCAATGAGCAGTTCTTC. It codes for CASNPDSTNEQFF.

This chain's CDR3 is CASTGRGPYNEQFF. As DNA, the CDR3 is TGTGCCAGCACGGGCAGGGGCCCCTACAATGAGCAGTTCTTC. The rearrangement joins TRBV6-5 to TRBJ2-1; a possible D gene is TRBD1 (6 bases). The CDR3 has 14 residues. The V and J ends lost 7 bases and 2 bases respectively, with 12 bases between them. Germline V CDR1 and CDR2: MNHEY, SVGAGI.

This clone has a single count. The V call is TRBV6-4, the J call TRBJ1-5; D possibly corresponds to TRBD1 (6 bases). Trimming left V 0 bases short and J 1 base short, with 10 bases between. Germline CDR1 is MRHNA and CDR2 is SNTAGT. CDR3 length equals 16 residues. This CDR3 is CASSDSRQASNQPQHF. The CDR3 bases are TGTGCCAGCAGTGACTCGCGACAGGCCAGCAATCAGCCCCAGCATTTT.

This rearrangement joins TRBV6-6 to TRBJ2-3; no clear D gene. Per the germline V gene, CDR1 is MNHNY and CDR2 is SVGAGI (reference sequence). The V end lost 5 bases, the J end lost 7 bases, and 10 bases lay between the germline ends. The CDR3 runs to 12 residues. CDR3 DNA: TGTGCCAGCAGTCTTCTAAGCAATACGCAGTATTTT. This gives the protein CASSLLSNTQYF.

The chain combines TRBV7-6 with TRBJ2-1, with TRBD2 as a possible D gene (6 bases). The V gene's germline CDR1 is SGHVS and CDR2 FNYEAQ. V lost 5 bases to trimming and J lost 9 bases, with 11 bases between them. The CDR3 has 12 amino acids. The DNA for the CDR3 is TGTGCCAGCAGCCCGCCGGGGGTTGAGCAGTTCTTC. Translating it yields CASSPPGVEQFF.

The chain has TRBV5-1 and TRBJ2-2; TRBD2 agrees at 7 bases. The length of the CDR3 is 16 residues. Germline loops: CDR1 SGHRS, CDR2 YFSETQ. J was trimmed by 0 bases and V by 4 bases; bases with no gene match: 6. CDR3 nucleotide sequence: TGCGCCAGCAGCCGGTCAGGGACTACGAACACCGGGGAGCTGTTTTTT. Residues: CASSRSGTTNTGELFF.

The chain joins TRBV19 to TRBJ2-1; 8 bases are shared with TRBD1. There are 15 residues in the CDR3. CDR1 and CDR2 from the germline V gene are LNHDA and SQIVND (reference sequence). V was clipped by 6 bases and J by 6 bases; unmatched bases: 10. The CDR3, as DNA: TGTGCCAGTAGACCCGCCACAGGGGGAGTCAATGAGCAGTTCTTC. The encoded protein is CASRPATGGVNEQFF.

The chain has TRBV6-5 and TRBJ2-5; 7 bases map to TRBD2. Germline V gene sequence: CDR1 MNHEY, CDR2 SVGAGI. The ends lost 5 bases at V and 2 bases at J; junction bases unmatched: 8. CDR3 size: 15 residues. This chain's CDR3 is CASSPYAGGQETQYF. Here the CDR3 DNA reads TGTGCCAGCAGTCCCTACGCCGGGGGGCAAGAGACCCAGTACTTC.

The chain has TRBV5-4 and TRBJ1-3; D is ambiguous. Germline V lookup: CDR1 SGHNT, CDR2 YYREEE (reference sequence). The CDR3 runs 14 residues. V gave up 0 bases and J gave up 4 bases, with 8 bases separating them. In nucleotides, the CDR3 is TGTGCCAGCAGCTTGGATGACACGGGAAACACCATATATTTT. The encoded protein is CASSLDDTGNTIYF.